The 13 T cell receptor beta chains below were found in one sample sequenced in a study of T cell changes during pregnancy in multiple sclerosis. Assay used: immunoSEQ multiplex PCR; TCRdb lists only in-frame clones, some missing. The table lists approximately 46,000 clones, about 88% of them singletons, with roughly 1.2% in the top ten. The sample consisted of CD4+ T cells from peripheral blood mononuclear cells, taken after pregnancy. These receptors all come from a female donor with multiple sclerosis, enrolled in a pregnancy study.

The CDR3 DNA is TGTGCCAGTTCCCTTCGGGGGATTCAGGAGACCCAGTACTTC. Translation: CASSLRGIQETQYF. The J gene is TRBJ2-5, the V gene TRBV19, with a weak D call TRBD2 (6 bases). This CDR3 is 14 amino acids long. Trimming stripped 8 bases from V and 5 bases from J, with 18 bases between. The germline gives CDR1 LNHDA, CDR2 SQIVND (reference sequence).

V gene TRBV5-4 combines with J gene TRBJ2-2, with a tentative D call TRBD1 (7 bases). The CDR3 length is 15 residues. Trimming cost V 2 bases and J 7 bases, with 15 bases left between them. Germline assignment: CDR1 SGHNT and CDR2 YYREEE (reference sequence). CDR3 amino acids: CASSFSRGRSGELFF. In DNA, the CDR3 is TGTGCCAGCAGCTTTAGCAGGGGGAGGAGCGGGGAGCTGTTTTTT. The whole variable domain, filled in from reference TRBV5-4 and TRBJ2-2, reads ETGVTQSPTHLIKTRGQQVTLRCSSQSGHNTVSWYQQALGQGPQFIFQYYREEENGRGNFPPRFSGLQFPNYSSELNVNALELDDSALYLCASSFSRGRSGELFFGEGSRLTVL.

This sequence joins TRBV11-1 and TRBJ2-1; 7 bases line up with TRBD2. After removal of 5 bases from V and 1 base from J, the junction contained 5 bases not matched to a gene. CDR3 length: 15 residues. Germline V CDR1 and CDR2: SGHAT, FQDESV (reference sequence). DNA of the CDR3: TGTGCCAGCAGCGGTTCTAGCGGATCCTACAATGAGCAGTTCTTC. It yields the protein CASSGSSGSYNEQFF.

The chain has TRBV5-1 and TRBJ2-5; no firm D call. V lost 0 bases to trimming and J lost 5 bases, with 14 bases between them. This CDR3 region has 15 residues. CDR1 and CDR2 from the germline V gene are SGHRS and YFSETQ. For the CDR3, the DNA is TGCGCCAGCAGCTTGGTTGCCAGGCCATGGGAGACCCAGTACTTC. This gives the protein CASSLVARPWETQYF.

The V call is TRBV2, the J call TRBJ2-3; TRBD2 agrees at 10 bases. Germline V gene data show CDR1 as SNHLY and CDR2 as FYNNEI. The length of the CDR3 is 15 residues. V was pared by 7 bases and J by 2 bases, with 6 bases of the junction left unmatched. Here the CDR3 reads CASTRTSGYTDTQYF. The CDR3 DNA follows: TGTGCCAGCACCCGGACTAGCGGTTACACAGATACGCAGTATTTT. Variable domain in full (rest from reference TRBV2 and TRBJ2-3): EPEVTQTPSHQVTQMGQEVILRCVPISNHLYFYWYRQILGQKVEFLVSFYNNEISEKSEIFDDQFSVERPDGSNFTLKIRSTKLEDSAMYFCASTRTSGYTDTQYFGPGTRLTVL.

The chain uses TRBV7-2 and TRBJ2-3, with D possibly being TRBD1 (5 bases). Trimming took 3 bases from V and 4 from J, leaving 5 bases between them. From germline, CDR1 is SGHTA and CDR2 FQGNSA. The CDR3 has 12 amino acids. The DNA for the CDR3 is TGTGCCAGCAGCTTCAGGGCAGATACGCAGTATTTT. As protein: CASSFRADTQYF. Supplemented by reference TRBV7-2 and TRBJ2-3, the full variable domain reads GAGVSQSPSNKVTEKGKDVELRCDPISGHTALYWYRQSLGQGLEFLIYFQGNSAPDKSGLPSDRFSAERTGGSVSTLTIQRTQQEDSAVYLCASSFRADTQYFGPGTRLTVL.

The V gene is TRBV4-1, the J gene TRBJ1-2, with a tentative D call TRBD1 (6 bases). CDR3 length: 14 residues. The germline gives CDR1 MGHRA, CDR2 YSYEKL. V lost 4 bases, J lost 6 bases, and 15 bases lay in between. The CDR3 region is CASSPDTGKDGYTF. The DNA of the CDR3 is TGCGCCAGCAGCCCCGACACAGGGAAGGATGGCTACACCTTC.

In its sample, this clone was seen a few times. This chain connects TRBV11-2 to TRBJ1-3, with 9 positions matching TRBD1. Germline V gene data show CDR1 as SGHAT and CDR2 as FQNNGV. The CDR3 extends over 16 amino acids. V trimming: 5 bases; J trimming: 0 bases; junction bases outside the gene matches: 5. The CDR3 loop reads CASSTGGQGSGNTIYF. In DNA, the CDR3 is TGTGCCAGCAGCACCGGGGGACAGGGCTCTGGAAACACCATATATTTT.

The genes are TRBV5-1 and TRBJ2-1, with 9 bases lining up with TRBD1. Looked up from germline, CDR1 is SGHRS and CDR2 is YFSETQ. Trimming at V came to 1 base and at J to 3 bases, leaving 5 bases not matched to a gene. This CDR3 spans 16 amino acids. The CDR3 loop reads CASSLRGQGNYNEQFF. In nucleotides, the CDR3 is TGCGCCAGCAGCTTGAGGGGACAGGGAAACTACAATGAGCAGTTCTTC.

The V and J genes are TRBV6-5 and TRBJ1-4; 7 nucleotides match TRBD1. The V gene end was trimmed by 5 bases and the J gene end by 4 bases; junction bases not matched to a gene: 4. The CDR3 is 14 residues long. Germline CDR1 is MNHEY and CDR2 is SVGAGI. Written as DNA, the CDR3 is TGTGCCAGCAGTAGGGGACAGATTAATGAAAAACTGTTTTTT. Its protein product is CASSRGQINEKLFF.

A single count supports this clone. The chain combines TRBV9 with TRBJ1-2; 9 bases line up with TRBD1. The germline V gene encodes CDR1 SGDLS and CDR2 YYNGEE. V was clipped by 0 bases and J by 7 bases; unmatched bases: 10. The CDR3 contains 16 residues. CDR3 DNA: TGTGCCAGCAGCGTAGATGGAGGACAGGGGAGTGGTGGCTACACCTTC. It encodes CASSVDGGQGSGGYTF. Combining the CDR3 with reference TRBV9 and TRBJ1-2 gives the whole variable domain DSGVTQTPKHLITATGQRVTLRCSPRSGDLSVYWYQQSLDQGLQFLIQYYNGEERAKGNILERFSAQQFPDLHSELNLSSLELGDSALYFCASSVDGGQGSGGYTFGSGTRLTVV.

The chain joins TRBV18 to TRBJ1-5; 10 nucleotides align to TRBD1. V trimming: 6 bases; J trimming: 6 bases; junction bases outside the gene matches: 8. Per germline, CDR1 KGHSH and CDR2 LQKENI. The CDR3 is made up of 15 amino acids. This chain's CDR3 is CASSSTGGWSQPQHF. CDR3 coding DNA: TGTGCCAGCTCGTCGACAGGGGGCTGGAGTCAGCCCCAGCATTTT.

The genes are TRBV18 and TRBJ1-1, with D possibly TRBD1 on 5 matching bases. Germline V gene data show CDR1 as KGHSH and CDR2 as LQKENI. CDR3 length: 16 residues. V gave up 0 bases and J gave up 0 bases, with 11 bases separating them. The DNA of the CDR3 is TGTGCCAGCTCACCACCGTCAGGGATCCTGAACACTGAAGCTTTCTTT. Its protein product is CASSPPSGILNTEAFF.